These 26 T cell receptor beta chains came from one sample sequenced in a study of blood T cell repertoires in COVID-19. Assay used: immunoSEQ multiplex PCR; TCRdb lists only in-frame clones, some missing. This repertoire shows 45,000 to 60,000 clones, approximately 80% found once; its top ten account for roughly 6.1%. Source material: PBMCs or T cells enriched from blood (not recorded which). The source is a woman between 50 and 59 years old with acute COVID-19.

This clone was seen a handful of times. V and J are TRBV2 and TRBJ1-6; 8 bases align to TRBD1. Germline V gene lookup returns CDR1 SNHLY and CDR2 FYNNEI. The CDR3 consists of 14 residues. V trimming: 11 bases; J trimming: 7 bases; junction bases outside the gene matches: 10. CDR3 residues: CAVDDRGWNSPLHF. The CDR3 DNA sequence: TGTGCCGTCGACGACAGGGGTTGGAATTCACCCCTCCACTTT.

The chain recombines TRBV10-1 with TRBJ1-2; D call uncertain. V was shortened by 6 bases and J by 7 bases, with 12 bases between the two germline ends. The CDR3 runs 12 residues. Germline V lookup: CDR1 WNHNN, CDR2 SYGVQD (reference sequence). As DNA, the CDR3 is TGCGCCAGCAGCGAACTCCATTTTGGCTACACCTTC. It translates to CASSELHFGYTF.

This chain links TRBV5-4 with TRBJ2-5, with 8 bases fitting TRBD1. This CDR3 region has 18 residues. V shed 0 bases, J shed 6 bases, and the junction held 16 bases outside the gene matches. Per germline, CDR1 SGHNT and CDR2 YYREEE (reference sequence). This CDR3 reads CASSLAGAGGDGQKTQYF. DNA for the CDR3: TGTGCCAGCAGCTTGGCAGGAGCAGGGGGCGATGGTCAAAAGACCCAGTACTTC.

This clone was seen a few times. The chain employs TRBV19 and TRBJ1-3, with 8 bases lining up with TRBD1. CDR1 LNHDA and CDR2 SQIVND come from the germline V gene (reference sequence). J gave up 5 bases and V 1 base, and 4 bases lay outside the gene matches. The CDR3 runs 15 residues. DNA for the CDR3: TGTGCCAGTAGTATAGGGGGACAGGAAAGAAACACCATATATTTT. It specifies CASSIGGQERNTIYF.

The V and J genes are TRBV29-1 and TRBJ1-2, with no clear D. V gave up 5 bases and J gave up 4 bases, with 17 bases separating them. CDR3 length equals 14 residues. The germline CDR1 and CDR2 sequences are SQVTM and ANQGSEA. The CDR3 bases are TGCAGCGTTACTTCCGGGATATACGGCTATGGCTACACCTTC. Amino acids: CSVTSGIYGYGYTF.

CDR3 amino acids: CASSEATGVEQPQHF. The CDR3 DNA sequence: TGTGCCAGCAGTGAAGCCACAGGGGTGGAGCAGCCCCAGCATTTT. The chain is built from TRBV6-1 and TRBJ1-5; 7 positions agree with TRBD1. The length of the CDR3 is 15 residues. The V and J ends lost 0 bases and 7 bases, in that order; junction bases with no gene match: 6. The germline V gene encodes CDR1 MNHNS and CDR2 SASEGT.

The V call is TRBV6-5, the J call TRBJ2-7; unclear D gene. Trimming removed 2 bases at V and 7 bases at J, with 9 bases between. This CDR3 is 12 amino acids long. Germline assignment: CDR1 MNHEY and CDR2 SVGAGI. CDR3 region: CASSYSAAEQYF. The CDR3, as DNA: TGTGCCAGCAGTTACAGCGCGGCTGAGCAGTACTTC.

The chain recombines TRBV5-1 with TRBJ2-1; 11 nucleotides agree with TRBD2. Germline V gene sequence: CDR1 SGHRS, CDR2 YFSETQ. J lost 4 bases, V lost 0 bases, and 3 bases had no gene match. CDR3 length: 16 residues. CDR3: CASSLDSSGGYNEQFF. In DNA form, the CDR3 reads TGCGCCAGCAGCTTGGATTCTAGCGGGGGGTACAATGAGCAGTTCTTC.

V usage is TRBV5-4 and J usage is TRBJ1-1; TRBD1 matches at 8 bases. This CDR3 has 15 amino acids. Germline V gene lookup returns CDR1 SGHNT and CDR2 YYREEE (reference sequence). Unmatched junction bases numbered 9, after V lost 4 bases and J lost 4 bases. CDR3 in DNA: TGTGCCAGCAGCCCACATCCGGGGACAGGCACTGAAGCTTTCTTT. It yields the protein CASSPHPGTGTEAFF.

The V gene is TRBV7-9, the J gene TRBJ2-1, with 10 bases that match TRBD2. Trimming removed 4 bases from V and 8 bases from J; junction bases left unmatched: 8. The germline CDR1 and CDR2 sequences are SEHNR and FQNEAQ (reference sequence). CDR3 size: 15 residues. The CDR3 nucleotides read TGTGCCAGCAGCTCGGGGGGTACTAGCGGGGATGAGCAGTTCTTC. Translated, it gives CASSSGGTSGDEQFF.

The V call is TRBV2, the J call TRBJ1-3, with 7 nucleotides matching TRBD1. The length of the CDR3 is 15 residues. Germline V gives CDR1 SNHLY, CDR2 FYNNEI. V lost 9 bases to trimming and J lost 8 bases; unmatched junction nucleotides: 16. The CDR3 protein is CASRRGRLSRDTIYF. The CDR3 DNA reads TGTGCCAGTAGGAGGGGGCGATTGAGTAGGGACACCATATATTTT.

This chain connects TRBV5-6 to TRBJ1-1; 11 nucleotides match TRBD1. With V trimmed by 4 bases and J by 6 bases, 2 bases remained unmatched. The germline V gene encodes CDR1 SGHDT and CDR2 YYEEEE. CDR3 length equals 13 residues. The CDR3 reads CASSGQGAAEAFF. CDR3 DNA: TGTGCCAGCAGCGGACAGGGGGCGGCTGAAGCTTTCTTT.

The V and J genes are TRBV2 and TRBJ1-1; D possibly corresponds to TRBD1 (6 bases). The germline gives CDR1 SNHLY, CDR2 FYNNEI. The CDR3 contains 13 residues. Trimming removed 4 bases at V and 10 bases at J, with 16 bases between. This chain's CDR3 is CASSGQGTPPAFF. The CDR3 DNA is TGTGCCAGCAGTGGGCAGGGGACACCCCCAGCTTTCTTT.

The chain has TRBV6-5 and TRBJ1-2, with TRBD1 identical over 8 bases. V was clipped by 6 bases and J by 6 bases; unmatched bases: 6. CDR1 is MNHEY, CDR2 SVGAGI, per germline. The CDR3 extends over 13 amino acids. The CDR3, as DNA: TGTGCCAGCAGCCCGGACAGGGAAGATGGCTACACCTTC. It encodes CASSPDREDGYTF.

The chain combines TRBV6-4 with TRBJ1-1; D unclear. Trimming stripped 10 bases from V and 3 bases from J, with 21 bases between. This CDR3 contains 15 residues. Germline CDR1 and CDR2: MRHNA and SNTAGT. This CDR3 reads CATKVRGRWDTEAFF. DNA of the CDR3: TGTGCCACCAAGGTCCGGGGAAGATGGGACACTGAAGCTTTCTTT.

This chain links TRBV6-5 with TRBJ1-1, with D perhaps matching TRBD1 (5 bases). The V and J ends lost 6 bases and 5 bases respectively, with 16 bases between them. The germline gives CDR1 MNHEY, CDR2 SVGAGI. The CDR3 sequence is 14 residues long. CDR3: CASSSPRKGTEAFF. The CDR3 DNA reads TGTGCCAGCAGCAGCCCCCGGAAGGGGACTGAAGCTTTCTTT.

The CDR3, as DNA: TGTGCCAGCAGCACGCCGGGGGGACTAGCGGGGACCTACAATGAGCAGTTCTTC. Translating gives CASSTPGGLAGTYNEQFF. This chain links TRBV7-9 with TRBJ2-1; 13 bases agree with TRBD2. The CDR3 totals 18 residues. In germline, CDR1 is SEHNR, CDR2 FQNEAQ (reference sequence). The J segment lost 2 bases and the V segment lost 5 bases, leaving 9 bases of the junction unmatched. The full variable domain, with the rest looked up from reference TRBV7-9 and TRBJ2-1, is DTGVSQNPRHKITKRGQNVTFRCDPISEHNRLYWYRQTLGQGPEFLTYFQNEAQLEKSRLLSDRFSAERPKGSFSTLEIQRTEQGDSAMYLCASSTPGGLAGTYNEQFFGPGTRLTVL.

The chain combines TRBV21-1 with TRBJ2-7; the D call TRBD1 from the table was never checked on the DNA. TRBV21-1 is reported as a pseudogene. The CDR3 has 13 residues. The CDR3 protein is CASSKTVSYEQYF. The CDR3 DNA follows: TGTGCCAGCAGCAAAACAGTGTCCTACGAGCAGTACTTC.

The V call is TRBV24-1, the J call TRBJ1-5; D may be TRBD1 (5 bases). Between the trimmed V and J ends, which lost 2 bases and 3 bases, there was a span of 7 bases. Germline V gene lookup returns CDR1 KGHDR and CDR2 SFDVKD. The CDR3 runs to 14 residues. The CDR3 bases are TGTGCCACCAGTGATTGGGGCGACAATCAGCCCCAGCATTTT. Translation: CATSDWGDNQPQHF.

Sample share makes this clone medium-sized. This chain links TRBV28 with TRBJ2-3, with 11 bases aligning to TRBD2. Germline CDR1 reads MDHEN; CDR2 reads SYDVKM. Trimming took 4 bases from V and 0 from J; bases not matched to a gene: 3. The CDR3 is 16 residues long. CDR3 bases: TGTGCCAGCAGTTCGGGACTAGCGGTTAGCACAGATACGCAGTATTTT. It specifies CASSSGLAVSTDTQYF.

Comment on this clone: This sample includes further DNA sequences coding for the same CDR3. Written as DNA, the CDR3 is TGTGCCATTAGGGACACTCATAATTCACCCCTCCACTTT. Protein: CAIRDTHNSPLHF. This chain uses TRBV10-3 with TRBJ1-6; possible D gene TRBD1, 6 bases. This CDR3 spans 13 amino acids. V was clipped by 9 bases and J by 5 bases, with 11 bases between them. Germline loops: CDR1 ENHRY, CDR2 SYGVKD.

This rearrangement joins TRBV6-6 to TRBJ2-1; D possibly corresponds to TRBD2 (8 bases). Germline-derived CDR1 and CDR2 are MNHNY and SVGAGI (reference sequence). CDR3 size: 16 residues. The V and J ends lost 6 bases and 4 bases respectively, with 19 bases between them. This CDR3 reads CASSPTGGDSYNEQFF. The CDR3 region has the DNA TGTGCCAGCAGCCCCACCGGGGGGGACAGTTACAATGAGCAGTTCTTC.

The chain employs TRBV9 and TRBJ1-3; no definite D call. The CDR3 runs to 15 residues. Germline V gene sequence: CDR1 SGDLS, CDR2 YYNGEE. V lost 0 bases to trimming and J lost 4 bases, with 11 bases between them. Here the CDR3 reads CASSVGAGGGNTIYF. The CDR3 region has the DNA TGTGCCAGCAGCGTAGGGGCAGGTGGAGGAAACACCATATATTTT.

The rearrangement joins TRBV11-3 to TRBJ2-1; 8 bases are a match to TRBD2. Trimming cost V 4 bases and J 8 bases; bases outside gene matches: 7. This CDR3 is 14 amino acids long. CDR1 is SGHNT, CDR2 YENEEA, per germline. CDR3 in DNA: TGTGCCAGCAGCTCGGGGGGGTATAACGATGAGCAGTTCTTC. Residues: CASSSGGYNDEQFF.

The chain joins TRBV4-1 to TRBJ1-1; the D gene is possibly TRBD1 (5 bases). Germline V gives CDR1 MGHRA, CDR2 YSYEKL. The CDR3 sequence is 16 residues long. V lost 0 bases and J 4 bases, leaving 15 bases between the germline ends. The CDR3 region has the DNA TGCGCCAGCAGCCAAGAGGGGTGGATTCAGGGCACTGAAGCTTTCTTT. Its translation: CASSQEGWIQGTEAFF.

Only a few counts were recorded for this clone. V and J are TRBV19 and TRBJ1-2, with D perhaps matching TRBD1 (6 bases). CDR3 length: 14 amino acids. Trimming left V 9 bases short and J 8 bases short, with 22 bases between. Germline loops: CDR1 LNHDA, CDR2 SQIVND (reference sequence). The chain's CDR3 is CASKIQTGIEGYTF. The CDR3 DNA reads TGTGCCAGCAAAATTCAAACAGGGATAGAGGGCTACACCTTC.